Listed here is a single T cell receptor beta chain. The assay was immunoSEQ multiplex PCR, and TCRdb's table has in-frame clones only and misses some. The table shows around 13,000 clones, with around 70% occurring only once. The data are from a study of chemoradiotherapy in HPV16-positive cancers. From germline, CDR1 is MGHRA and CDR2 YSYEKL. Trimming took off 0 bases at V and 7 bases at J, with 13 bases between the two ends. The CDR3 is made up of 14 amino acids. The TCR comes from a human donor with HPV-associated anogenital cancer. The specimen was collected from a patient who underwent chemoradiotherapy. V usage is TRBV4-1 and J usage is TRBJ2-7, with a tentative D call TRBD2 (5 bases). This CDR3 reads CASSQDGVSGEQYF. CDR3 sequence (DNA): TGCGCCAGCAGCCAAGATGGAGTTTCGGGGGAGCAGTACTTC.